Each of the 30 T cell receptor beta chains below was sequenced from the same sample in a study of blood T cell repertoires in COVID-19. Assay used: immunoSEQ multiplex PCR; TCRdb lists only in-frame clones, some missing. The repertoire holds about 52,000 clones, with around four fifths as singletons. Sequencing was performed on peripheral blood. Receptors originate from a man in his sixties or seventies with active COVID-19.

V is TRBV6-5 and J is TRBJ2-5; 9 nucleotides match TRBD2. This CDR3 is built from 14 residues. Trimming took 6 bases from V and 5 from J; bases not matched to a gene: 7. Germline values: CDR1 MNHEY, CDR2 SVGAGI. The CDR3 sequence is CASSPTSGGETQYF. CDR3 in DNA: TGTGCCAGCAGCCCGACTAGCGGAGGGGAGACCCAGTACTTC.

CDR3 sequence: CASSPGDRDVEKLFF. The CDR3 DNA sequence: TGCGCCAGCAGTCCAGGGGACAGGGACGTGGAAAAACTGTTTTTT. The chain employs TRBV4-3 and TRBJ1-4; TRBD1 aligns across 9 bases. The J segment lost 8 bases and the V segment lost 6 bases, leaving 10 bases of the junction unmatched. CDR1 is LGHNA and CDR2 is YSLEER in the germline V gene. The CDR3 has 15 amino acids.

This clone has only one observation. The CDR3 nucleotides read TGTGCCAGCAGCCGGGACAGGGGACCCCTAGATACGCAGTATTTT. It translates to CASSRDRGPLDTQYF. V usage is TRBV6-5 and J usage is TRBJ2-3; 10 bases are a match to TRBD1. Germline lookup yields CDR1 MNHEY and CDR2 SVGAGI. The CDR3 is made up of 15 amino acids. V lost 6 bases to trimming and J lost 5 bases; unmatched junction nucleotides: 8.

J is TRBJ1-1 and V is TRBV27, with TRBD1 as a possible D gene (5 bases). This CDR3 spans 13 amino acids. Germline CDR1 MNHEY, CDR2 SMNVEV (reference sequence). V lost 6 bases to trimming and J lost 1 base, with 9 bases between them. The DNA for the CDR3 is TGTGCCAGCAGGGGCAGGGAGAACACTGAAGCTTTCTTT. It specifies CASRGRENTEAFF.

The rearrangement links TRBV7-3 to TRBJ1-1; D may be TRBD1 (5 bases). The CDR3 is 14 residues long. Trimming pared 4 bases from V and 4 bases from J, leaving 13 bases between. In germline, CDR1 is SGHTA, CDR2 FQGTGA. CDR3 residues: CASSSQVGGTEAFF. CDR3 bases: TGTGCCAGCAGCTCACAGGTCGGTGGCACTGAAGCTTTCTTT.

This clone has more than one count but fewer than ten. The rearrangement links TRBV5-4 to TRBJ1-6; D not resolved. The V end was cut by 0 bases, the J end by 10 bases, with 17 bases between. CDR3 length: 16 amino acids. CDR1 and CDR2 from the germline V gene are SGHNT and YYREEE (reference sequence). CDR3 region: CASSLGSGLRTSPLHF. The DNA of the CDR3 is TGTGCCAGCAGCTTGGGGTCAGGTTTGCGTACATCACCCCTCCACTTT.

The genes are TRBV18 and TRBJ1-2; 8 bases agree with TRBD1. From germline, CDR1 is KGHSH and CDR2 LQKENI. V gave up 0 bases and J gave up 1 base; unmatched junction bases: 13. This CDR3 comprises 19 residues. Here the CDR3 reads CASSPPGDAGGRYNYGYTF. The CDR3 DNA sequence: TGTGCCAGCTCACCACCGGGGGATGCAGGGGGCCGTTATAACTATGGCTACACCTTC.

The rearrangement uses TRBV10-3 and TRBJ2-7; 8 bases agree with TRBD1. Germline V gene lookup returns CDR1 ENHRY and CDR2 SYGVKD. J lost 7 bases, V lost 6 bases, and 8 bases had no gene match. The CDR3 is 13 amino acids. The CDR3 spells CAISPPGQEEQYF. CDR3 DNA: TGTGCCATCAGCCCACCGGGACAGGAGGAGCAGTACTTC.

V is TRBV10-3 and J is TRBJ1-2; no reliable D call. Trimming shortened V by 2 bases and J by 7 bases, and 14 bases separated the two germline ends. Germline values: CDR1 ENHRY, CDR2 SYGVKD. The CDR3 extends over 14 amino acids. In nucleotides, the CDR3 is TGTGCCATCAGTGAGGGAGCGGCAATGGGTGGCTACACCTTC. Its translation is CAISEGAAMGGYTF.

This clone showed up just a few times. The chain joins TRBV10-1 to TRBJ1-2; D is unclear. V lost 9 bases, J lost 1 base, and 6 bases lay in between. From germline, CDR1 is WNHNN and CDR2 SYGVQD (reference sequence). The CDR3 covers 11 residues. The CDR3 DNA reads TGCGCCAGTCCCCTTAACTATGGCTACACCTTC. Its protein is CASPLNYGYTF.

In nucleotides, the CDR3 is TGTGCCAGCAGCAAACTAGCGGGGGGCTACGAGCAGTACTTC. Amino acid sequence: CASSKLAGGYEQYF. This chain links TRBV6-2 or TRBV6-3 with TRBJ2-7, with TRBD2 matching over 12 bases. The V gene's germline CDR1 is MNHEY and CDR2 SVGEGT. This CDR3 is 14 amino acids long. V gave up 6 bases and J gave up 3 bases; unmatched junction bases: 3.

The chain recombines TRBV30 with TRBJ1-5; no firm D call. The CDR3 is made up of 11 amino acids. Germline V gene data show CDR1 as GTSNPN and CDR2 as SVGIG (reference sequence). V was cut by 0 bases and J by 9 bases, with 6 bases left in between. Here the CDR3 reads CAWSVVGPQHF. Written as DNA, the CDR3 is TGTGCCTGGAGTGTAGTCGGGCCCCAGCATTTT.

The rearrangement joins TRBV1 to TRBJ2-2; TRBD1, as called in the table, went unchecked against the DNA. TRBV1 is marked as a pseudogene. The CDR3 has 14 residues. Here the CDR3 DNA reads TGCACCAGCAGCCAAGATAGGGGTTGCGGGGAGCTGTTTTTT. This translates into CTSSQDRGCGELFF.

The genes are TRBV29-1 and TRBJ1-1, with 7 bases identical to TRBD1. Germline CDR1 SQVTM, CDR2 ANQGSEA. Germline trimming cut 6 bases from V and 6 bases from J; bases unmatched to any gene: 4. The length of the CDR3 is 11 residues. CDR3 protein: CSVPGQPEAFF. CDR3 sequence (DNA): TGCAGCGTACCGGGACAGCCTGAAGCTTTCTTT.

The gene calls are TRBV20-1 and TRBJ1-2, with D possibly matching TRBD1 (5 bases). The CDR3 totals 11 residues. Per germline, CDR1 DFQATT and CDR2 SNEGSKA (reference sequence). Trimming shortened V by 1 base and J by 7 bases, and 7 bases separated the two germline ends. The CDR3 region is CSARVRAGYTF. The CDR3 DNA reads as TGCAGTGCTAGAGTCAGGGCTGGCTACACCTTC.

This clone was recorded a few times. This sequence joins TRBV30 and TRBJ1-6, with D maybe TRBD1 (5 bases). CDR3 length: 17 residues. V was shortened by 2 bases and J by 0 bases, with 14 bases between the two germline ends. CDR1 and CDR2 from the germline V gene are GTSNPN and SVGIG (reference sequence). CDR3 in DNA: TGTGCCTGGAGTTCCCCTCGGGGGAGCTCCTATAATTCACCCCTCCACTTT. Translation: CAWSSPRGSSYNSPLHF.

The rearrangement links TRBV20-1 to TRBJ2-7; D unclear. Germline-derived CDR1 and CDR2 are DFQATT and SNEGSKA (reference sequence). This CDR3 contains 11 residues. The ends were cut back, 3 bases at V and 1 base at J, with 4 bases in the middle. The CDR3 DNA sequence: TGCAGTGCTAGCGTATCCTACGAGCAGTACTTC. This codes for CSASVSYEQYF.

This chain connects TRBV6-5 to TRBJ1-6; D remains unclear. Germline CDR1 and CDR2: MNHEY and SVGAGI. The CDR3 has 14 amino acids. V dropped 1 base and J dropped 6 bases, with 7 bases sitting between them. The DNA of the CDR3 is TGTGCCAGCAGTTACTTAGAATTTAATTCACCCCTCCACTTT. Translated: CASSYLEFNSPLHF.

This clone has just one count. V usage is TRBV7-9 and J usage is TRBJ2-7; maybe TRBD2 (6 bases). V was clipped by 6 bases and J by 3 bases, with 9 bases between them. CDR1 and CDR2 (germline): SEHNR, FQNEAQ (reference sequence). The CDR3 spans 12 residues. In DNA, the CDR3 is TGTGCCAGCAGGGAGGGAAACTACGAGCAGTACTTC. It is translated as CASREGNYEQYF.

This clone has only one observation. The rearrangement joins TRBV10-3 to TRBJ2-7; the D gene is possibly TRBD2 (5 bases). CDR1 is ENHRY, CDR2 SYGVKD, per germline. The CDR3 loop spans 14 amino acids. V was clipped by 7 bases and J by 0 bases, with 13 bases between them. Written as DNA, the CDR3 is TGTGCCATCAAATTCAGTGGGAGCTCCTACGAGCAGTACTTC. This codes for CAIKFSGSSYEQYF.

The CDR3 loop reads CASSYAGQNYGYTF. In DNA form, the CDR3 reads TGTGCCAGCAGTTACGCGGGACAGAACTATGGCTACACCTTC. V is TRBV6-2 or TRBV6-3 and J is TRBJ1-2; 7 bases are a match to TRBD1. The germline gives CDR1 MNHEY, CDR2 SVGEGT. V lost 2 bases and J lost 2; bases outside the gene matches: 2. The CDR3 length is 14 residues.

The chain has TRBV6-5 and TRBJ2-5; D possibly corresponds to TRBD1 (6 bases). Trimming removed 6 bases at V and 2 bases at J, with 16 bases between. CDR3 length: 15 amino acids. The germline V gene encodes CDR1 MNHEY and CDR2 SVGAGI. CDR3 amino acids: CASRKWGQGQETQYF. As DNA, the CDR3 is TGTGCCAGCAGGAAGTGGGGGCAGGGTCAAGAGACCCAGTACTTC.

The chain is built from TRBV30 and TRBJ2-3, with 10 positions matching TRBD1. Per the germline V gene, CDR1 is GTSNPN and CDR2 is SVGIG (reference sequence). The CDR3 covers 13 residues. Trimming cost V 0 bases and J 12 bases; bases outside gene matches: 6. CDR3 amino acids: CAWSVGTGDGQYF. The CDR3 nucleotides read TGTGCCTGGAGTGTGGGGACAGGGGACGGACAGTATTTT.

This clone was found a few times. The chain joins TRBV5-6 to TRBJ1-2; a possible D gene is TRBD1 (5 bases). The germline V gene has CDR1 SGHDT and CDR2 YYEEEE. The CDR3 extends over 14 amino acids. The V end was cut by 5 bases, the J end by 8 bases, with 19 bases between. The CDR3 loop reads CASRTAGRSWGYTF. The DNA for the CDR3 is TGTGCCAGCAGGACCGCAGGGAGGTCGTGGGGCTACACCTTC.

J is TRBJ1-1 and V is TRBV19; 11 bases match TRBD1. This CDR3 region has 12 residues. V shed 7 bases and J 9 bases; nucleotides not matched to a gene: 4. CDR1 LNHDA and CDR2 SQIVND come from the germline V gene (reference sequence). The CDR3 nucleotides are TGTGCCAGTATCGGACAGGGGGCCCAAGCTTTCTTT. Its protein product is CASIGQGAQAFF.

The chain links TRBV7-9 to TRBJ1-2; D perhaps matches TRBD1 (5 bases). This CDR3 contains 14 residues. Germline assignment: CDR1 SEHNR and CDR2 FQNEAQ (reference sequence). V dropped 3 bases and J dropped 2 bases, with 10 bases sitting between them. DNA of the CDR3: TGTGCCAGCAGCTTTCAACAGGAGAACTATGGCTACACCTTC. Translated: CASSFQQENYGYTF. Variable domain in full (rest from reference TRBV7-9 and TRBJ1-2): DTGVSQNPRHKITKRGQNVTFRCDPISEHNRLYWYRQTLGQGPEFLTYFQNEAQLEKSRLLSDRFSAERPKGSFSTLEIQRTEQGDSAMYLCASSFQQENYGYTFGSGTRLTVV.

The chain combines TRBV9 with TRBJ2-2, with TRBD2 matching over 8 bases. Trimming took 4 bases from V and 2 from J; bases not matched to a gene: 7. CDR1 SGDLS and CDR2 YYNGEE come from the germline V gene. The CDR3 covers 16 residues. The CDR3 here is CASSRAGGANTGELFF. The DNA for the CDR3 is TGTGCCAGCAGCCGGGCGGGGGGAGCTAACACCGGGGAGCTGTTTTTT. The whole variable domain, remainder taken from reference TRBV9 and TRBJ2-2, is DSGVTQTPKHLITATGQRVTLRCSPRSGDLSVYWYQQSLDQGLQFLIQYYNGEERAKGNILERFSAQQFPDLHSELNLSSLELGDSALYFCASSRAGGANTGELFFGEGSRLTVL.

The chain is built from TRBV21-1 and TRBJ1-5; the D call in the table, TRBD1, was not verified against the DNA. TRBV21-1 is an annotated pseudogene. The CDR3 is 15 residues long. The CDR3 region is CASSPGTGGNQPQHF. Written as DNA, the CDR3 is TGTGCCAGCAGCCCCGGGACAGGGGGTAATCAGCCCCAGCATTTT.

Only one count was recorded for this clone. V and J are TRBV2 and TRBJ1-5; no reliable D call. V was shortened by 6 bases and J by 4 bases, with 10 bases between the two germline ends. This CDR3 comprises 13 residues. Per the germline V gene, CDR1 is SNHLY and CDR2 is FYNNEI. CDR3 sequence (DNA): TGTGCCAGCAGCCTTTGGGCGAATCAGCCCCAGCATTTT. This translates into CASSLWANQPQHF.

V gene TRBV2 combines with J gene TRBJ2-7; no definite D call. V was cut by 1 base and J by 6 bases, with 16 bases left in between. Per the germline V gene, CDR1 is SNHLY and CDR2 is FYNNEI. The CDR3 runs 15 residues. CDR3 sequence reads: CASSEVWASSAEQYF. The CDR3 coding sequence is TGTGCCAGCAGTGAAGTTTGGGCCTCTTCGGCCGAGCAGTACTTC.